These 25 T cell receptor beta chains share one sample of origin, sequenced in a study of T cells in Graves' hyperthyroidism and ophthalmopathy. RNA transcripts served as the template for amplifying TCR beta CDR3 regions. When the TCR CDR3 underwent first-round RT-PCR, the HTBI primer set was used. TCRdb recomputed calls from the multiplex PCR reads with MiXCR, one row per CDR3 protein. The repertoire holds around 690,000 distinct CDR3 sequences, with 17% as singletons. The specimen sequenced was blood. These TCRs come from a man between 45 and 60 years old with Graves' hyperthyroidism.

This clonotype was picked up a small number of times. V gene TRBV2 combines with J gene TRBJ1-1; D may be TRBD1 (6 bases). The CDR3 runs 13 residues. Germline assignment: CDR1 SNHLY and CDR2 FYNNEI. Trimming cost V 11 bases and J 0 bases, with 13 bases left between them. Here the CDR3 reads CASGGEMNTEAFF. The CDR3, as DNA: TGTGCCTCCGGGGGCGAAATGAACACTGAAGCTTTCTTT. The full variable domain, completed using reference TRBV2 and TRBJ1-1, is EPEVTQTPSHQVTQMGQEVILRCVPISNHLYFYWYRQILGQKVEFLVSFYNNEISEKSEIFDDQFSVERPDGSNFTLKIRSTKLEDSAMYFCASGGEMNTEAFFGQGTRLTVV.

As concerns this clonotype: The junction shows a germline mismatch at one end, possibly a read error. This sequence joins TRBV28 and TRBJ1-5; D is possibly TRBD1 (6 bases). The length of the CDR3 is 15 residues. Germline V gene lookup returns CDR1 MDHEN and CDR2 SYDVKM. The DNA of the CDR3 is TGTGCCGGCAGTTCCTGGGGGGCCAGCAATCAGCCCCAGCATTTT. It is translated as CAGSSWGASNQPQHF. Using reference TRBV28 and TRBJ1-5 for the parts outside the CDR3, the full variable domain is DVKVTQSSRYLVKRTGEKVFLECVQDMDHENMFWYRQDPGLGLRLIYFSYDVKMKEKGDIPEGYSVSREKKERFSLILESASTNQTSMYLCAGSSWGASNQPQHFGDGTRLSIL.

The chain joins TRBV25-1 to TRBJ1-3; D is ambiguous. Trimming left V 9 bases short and J 0 bases short, with 9 bases between. This CDR3 spans 13 amino acids. The V gene's germline CDR1 is MGHDK and CDR2 SYGVNS. DNA of the CDR3: TGTGCCAGTGGCAGATCCTCTGGAAACACCATATATTTT. Its protein product is CASGRSSGNTIYF.

The chain uses TRBV2 and TRBJ2-3; 14 bases align to TRBD2. The CDR3 runs to 17 residues. Germline assignment: CDR1 SNHLY and CDR2 FYNNEI. J gave up 10 bases and V 7 bases, and 16 bases lay outside the gene matches. The CDR3 reads CASTGGLAGASFGSQYF. CDR3 in DNA: TGTGCCAGCACTGGGGGACTAGCGGGGGCATCCTTCGGATCGCAGTATTTT.

This chain uses TRBV20-1 with TRBJ1-5; TRBD1 aligns across 10 bases. The CDR3 length is 16 residues. With 3 bases clipped from V and 2 bases from J, the junction kept 7 bases outside the gene matches. CDR1 DFQATT and CDR2 SNEGSKA come from the germline V gene (reference sequence). The CDR3: CSARGDRGFGNQPQHF. CDR3 DNA sequence: TGCAGTGCTAGGGGGGACAGGGGATTTGGCAATCAGCCCCAGCATTTT.

This clonotype was counted many times. The V call is TRBV7-2, the J call TRBJ1-6, with a weak D call TRBD1 (5 bases). The germline CDR1 and CDR2 sequences are SGHTA and FQGNSA. CDR3 length equals 16 residues. V dropped 2 bases and J dropped 10 bases, with 18 bases sitting between them. The CDR3 coding sequence is TGTGCCAGCAGCTTATCGGTGGGCACCGGGGGATCACCCCTCCACTTT. This codes for CASSLSVGTGGSPLHF.

This clonotype was detected many times. The CDR3 sequence is CASSLTGKSSYNEQFF. The CDR3 DNA reads TGCGCCAGCAGCTTGACAGGGAAGAGCTCCTACAATGAGCAGTTCTTC. The V and J genes are TRBV5-1 and TRBJ2-1, with a possible D match to TRBD1 (6 bases). V shed 1 base and J shed 0 bases, with 11 bases lying between them. This CDR3 contains 16 residues. Germline-derived CDR1 and CDR2 are SGHRS and YFSETQ.

In its sample, this clonotype was seen many times. V usage is TRBV2 and J usage is TRBJ2-1; D gene ambiguous. Trimming removed 2 bases at V and 5 bases at J, with 16 bases between. The CDR3 is 16 amino acids. Germline CDR1 reads SNHLY; CDR2 reads FYNNEI. CDR3 DNA: TGTGCCAGCAGTGAACGGGTGGTACTACTAAACAATGAGCAGTTCTTC. Protein product: CASSERVVLLNNEQFF.

In this sample, this clonotype turned up a few times. The chain carries TRBV15 and TRBJ2-7; weak D call: TRBD1 (5 bases). This CDR3 has 14 residues. Per the germline V gene, CDR1 is LNHNV and CDR2 is YYDKDF (reference sequence). V was clipped by 0 bases and J by 5 bases, with 11 bases between them. DNA for the CDR3: TGTGCCACCAGCAGAGACAGGGATGGGGACGAGCAGTACTTC. Encoded protein: CATSRDRDGDEQYF.

The sample holds a few counts of this clonotype. The chain recombines TRBV6-2 or TRBV6-3 with TRBJ2-7, with 9 bases lining up with TRBD2. With V trimmed by 6 bases and J by 6 bases, 12 bases remained unmatched. The germline gives CDR1 MNHEY, CDR2 SVGEGT. The CDR3 length is 15 residues. Here the CDR3 reads CASSPILAGLVEQYF. The DNA for the CDR3 is TGTGCCAGCAGCCCGATCCTAGCGGGACTGGTCGAGCAGTACTTC.

This clonotype appeared many times. The chain carries TRBV19 and TRBJ2-3; tentatively, D is TRBD2 (6 bases). The V end was cut by 4 bases, the J end by 0 bases, with 11 bases between. CDR1 and CDR2 (germline): LNHDA, SQIVND (reference sequence). The CDR3 consists of 15 residues. CDR3 amino acids: CASSTLATSTDTQYF. The CDR3 DNA follows: TGTGCCAGTAGTACTCTAGCGACTAGCACAGATACGCAGTATTTT.

This clonotype showed up many times. This chain links TRBV7-2 with TRBJ2-3; D gene ambiguous. V lost 0 bases and J 0 bases, leaving 10 bases between the germline ends. Germline CDR1 is SGHTA and CDR2 is FQGNSA. The CDR3 loop spans 16 amino acids. CDR3 nucleotides: TGTGCCAGCAGCTTAGCTGGGCAGCTTAGCACAGATACGCAGTATTTT. This sequence encodes CASSLAGQLSTDTQYF.

The rearrangement uses TRBV10-3 and TRBJ2-5; 7 bases fit TRBD2. The trim removed 0 bases at V and 3 bases at J, leaving 7 bases unmatched. The length of the CDR3 is 16 residues. Looked up from germline, CDR1 is ENHRY and CDR2 is SYGVKD. CDR3 residues: CAISESLAGAKETQYF. The CDR3 nucleotides are TGTGCCATCAGTGAGTCTTTGGCGGGAGCTAAAGAGACCCAGTACTTC.

This chain connects TRBV11-1 to TRBJ1-1; maybe TRBD1 (5 bases). This CDR3 contains 18 residues. Trimming took off 4 bases at V and 1 base at J, with 22 bases between the two ends. CDR1 is SGHAT and CDR2 is FQDESV in the germline V gene (reference sequence). CDR3 amino acids: CASSSLEGLDERNTEAFF. CDR3 nucleotide sequence: TGTGCCAGCAGCTCGCTCGAGGGGCTGGATGAGAGGAACACTGAAGCTTTCTTT.

This clonotype was recorded many times. CDR3 DNA: TGTGCCACCAGCACCATTCAAACTAATGAAAAACTGTTTTTT. As protein: CATSTIQTNEKLFF. The rearrangement links TRBV15 to TRBJ1-4; D is unclear. Germline V gene sequence: CDR1 LNHNV, CDR2 YYDKDF (reference sequence). The V and J ends lost 4 bases and 1 base respectively, with 7 bases between them. The CDR3 is 14 amino acids.

This chain links TRBV19 with TRBJ2-5; 12 nucleotides match TRBD1. The CDR3 loop spans 19 amino acids. The germline gives CDR1 LNHDA, CDR2 SQIVND (reference sequence). V gave up 5 bases and J gave up 5 bases; unmatched junction bases: 18. The CDR3 bases are TGTGCCAGTAGTGCAGGGACAGGGGGCGCCGGGTATCCTTCCGAGACCCAGTACTTC. This gives the protein CASSAGTGGAGYPSETQYF.

The table lists this clonotype with a count of one. The chain carries TRBV19 and TRBJ2-2; D could derive from TRBD1 or TRBD2 (5 bases each). This CDR3 is 14 amino acids long. The ends were cut back, 11 bases at V and 1 base at J, with 14 bases in the middle. CDR1 LNHDA and CDR2 SQIVND come from the germline V gene (reference sequence). The CDR3 loop reads CAGSGQLNTGELFF. The CDR3 nucleotides are TGTGCCGGTTCGGGGCAACTGAACACCGGGGAGCTGTTTTTT. Combining the CDR3 with reference TRBV19 and TRBJ2-2 gives the whole variable domain DGGITQSPKYLFRKEGQNVTLSCEQNLNHDAMYWYRQDPGQGLRLIYYSQIVNDFQKGDIAEGYSVSREKKESFPLTVTSAQKNPTAFYLCAGSGQLNTGELFFGEGSRLTVL.

Of note for this clonotype: This sequence may be a read error, since a much larger clone differs from it by one base. The chain links TRBV28 to TRBJ1-6, with D unclear. The CDR3 covers 17 residues. Germline V gene data show CDR1 as MDHEN and CDR2 as SYDVKM. V was cut by 6 bases and J by 7 bases, with 22 bases left in between. CDR3 loop: CASSLFQEAAGNSPLHF. The CDR3 bases are TGTGCCAGCAGCCTCTTTCAGGAGGCAGCTGGGAATTCACCCCTCCACTTT.

This clonotype was recorded many times. This sequence joins TRBV6-5 and TRBJ1-1; no definite D call. Germline lookup yields CDR1 MNHEY and CDR2 SVGAGI. V shed 1 base and J shed 5 bases, with 14 bases lying between them. The length of the CDR3 is 15 residues. In DNA form, the CDR3 reads TGTGCCAGCAGTTACTTTAGACGCCTTCGGACTGAAGCTTTCTTT. Translation gives CASSYFRRLRTEAFF.

At least ten counts were recorded for this clonotype. The chain joins TRBV28 to TRBJ2-2; weak D call: TRBD2 (6 bases). CDR1 is MDHEN, CDR2 SYDVKM, per germline. The length of the CDR3 is 15 residues. Trimming cost V 5 bases and J 2 bases, with 12 bases left between them. The CDR3 sequence: CASSPSGLNTGELFF. The CDR3 DNA follows: TGTGCCAGCAGTCCTAGTGGACTAAACACCGGGGAGCTGTTTTTT.

The table lists this clonotype with a few counts. The rearrangement joins TRBV20-1 to TRBJ2-1; 13 bases map to TRBD2. J was trimmed by 6 bases and V by 3 bases; bases with no gene match: 11. Per the germline V gene, CDR1 is DFQATT and CDR2 is SNEGSKA (reference sequence). The CDR3 extends over 17 amino acids. CDR3 protein: CSASNHGLAGVTNEQFF. DNA of the CDR3: TGCAGTGCTAGCAATCACGGACTAGCGGGAGTGACCAATGAGCAGTTCTTC.

There are a few counts of this clonotype. The V and J genes are TRBV7-2 and TRBJ1-2, with TRBD1 matching over 12 bases. The CDR3 spans 21 residues. After removal of 5 bases from V and 4 bases from J, the junction contained 23 bases not matched to a gene. Germline CDR1 reads SGHTA; CDR2 reads FQGNSA. The CDR3 is CASSPLPKTRDRGLASYGYTF. Here the CDR3 DNA reads TGTGCCAGCAGCCCCCTTCCCAAAACCCGGGACAGGGGGCTCGCTTCCTATGGCTACACCTTC.

The V and J genes are TRBV28 and TRBJ1-2; D is possibly TRBD1 (5 bases). CDR3 length equals 14 residues. Germline loops: CDR1 MDHEN, CDR2 SYDVKM. V dropped 9 bases and J dropped 0 bases, with 14 bases sitting between them. The CDR3 sequence is CASKTVIANYGYTF. The CDR3, as DNA: TGTGCCAGTAAGACAGTAATCGCTAACTATGGCTACACCTTC.

A few counts support this clonotype. CDR3 loop: CASSARQGSGNQPQHF. The CDR3 DNA reads TGTGCCAGTAGTGCGAGACAGGGTTCGGGCAATCAGCCCCAGCATTTT. The chain uses TRBV19 and TRBJ1-5, with 7 bases aligning to TRBD1. CDR3 length: 16 amino acids. V was clipped by 5 bases and J by 2 bases; unmatched bases: 9. Germline CDR1 and CDR2: LNHDA and SQIVND (reference sequence).

Ten or more counts support this clonotype. The chain couples TRBV12-5 to TRBJ2-3, with D perhaps matching TRBD1 (6 bases). The CDR3 sequence is 14 residues long. CDR1 LGHNT and CDR2 FRNRAP come from the germline V gene. The V end was cut by 1 base, the J end by 1 base, with 6 bases between. The CDR3 bases are TGTGCTAGTGGTTTGGACAGGGGCACAGATACGCAGTATTTT. It yields the protein CASGLDRGTDTQYF.